Described below is a single TCR beta chain sequence and its context. Its specificity is not known. Unmatched junction bases numbered 8, after V lost 3 bases and J lost 6 bases. Germline CDR1 ENHRY, CDR2 SYGVKD. The CDR3 sequence is 16 residues long. The data were produced by immunoSEQ multiplex PCR, yet TCRdb's version contains in-frame clones alone and is incomplete. The table includes over 30,000 clones, about three fifths detected once. The time point here: week 5, during vaccination. Each vaccine dose was 300 ug of mutant IDH1 20-mer peptide, with topical imiquimod. The data were obtained in a study of a mutant IDH1 vaccine in newly diagnosed glioma. Looking at the study overall: Sex among treated patients split about 60% male, roughly 40% female; mean age was roughly 40 years. Most had both radiotherapy and temozolomide beforehand; others had only one. Broader study findings: Changes in the top peripheral T cell clonotypes seemingly had no bearing on pseudoprogression.

The genes are TRBV10-3 and TRBJ2-3, with TRBD2 identical over 11 bases. This sequence originates from a woman aged 18-29 years with glioma. Sequenced here: PBMCs, sampled from a glioma patient whose treatment included an IDH1 peptide vaccine. CDR3: CAISEEIAGGRDTQYF. CDR3 bases: TGTGCCATCAGTGAAGAAATAGCGGGGGGGAGGGATACGCAGTATTTT.